Each of the 10 T cell receptor beta chains below was sequenced from the same sample in a study of regulatory T cells. Study-level results: In CD3G-deficient patients, conventional CD4+ T cells were enriched for hydrophobic CDR3 residues at positions 6 and 7.

Primers: 52 TRBV forward and 13 TRBJ reverse. Libraries were prepared by immunoSEQ multiplex PCR; TCRdb keeps only in-frame clonotypes and omits some of them. The repertoire consists of tens of thousands of clones, with around 90% occurring once and the leading ten covering approximately 1.5%. Their antigens are not known. The sample consisted of conventional CD4+ T cells sorted from blood. All receptors derive from a person under 35 with CD3G deficiency.

The chain employs TRBV9 and TRBJ1-2, with 8 bases aligning to TRBD1. V shed 4 bases, J shed 8 bases, and the junction held 7 bases outside the gene matches. CDR3 size: 13 residues. Per the germline V gene, CDR1 is SGDLS and CDR2 is YYNGEE. The CDR3 nucleotides are TGTGCCAGCAGCCCAAGACAGGGGAACGGCTACACCTTC. Translating gives CASSPRQGNGYTF.

The V gene is TRBV5-1, the J gene TRBJ2-1; no reliable D call. The ends were cut back, 0 bases at V and 2 bases at J, with 9 bases in the middle. CDR3 length: 15 residues. The germline gives CDR1 SGHRS, CDR2 YFSETQ. The CDR3 loop is CASSLGVSPYNEQFF. In DNA, the CDR3 is TGCGCCAGCAGCTTGGGGGTTAGCCCCTACAATGAGCAGTTCTTC.

The chain carries TRBV6-6 and TRBJ1-1, with TRBD1 identical over 11 bases. This CDR3 region has 16 residues. The germline V gene has CDR1 MNHNY and CDR2 SVGAGI (reference sequence). Losses at the gene ends were 6 bases for V and 0 bases for J; bases not matched to a gene: 6. CDR3 DNA sequence: TGTGCCAGCAGCAGGGACAGGGGGGACATGAACACTGAAGCTTTCTTT. This encodes CASSRDRGDMNTEAFF.

CDR3 in amino acids: CASSVTSGAFGVADTQYF. CDR3 coding DNA: TGTGCCAGCAGCGTGACTAGCGGGGCCTTCGGGGTCGCGGATACGCAGTATTTT. This chain joins TRBV5-6 and TRBJ2-3; 11 nucleotides line up with TRBD2. CDR1 is SGHDT and CDR2 is YYEEEE in the germline V gene. The junction had 16 bases not matched to a gene; V was cut back by 4 bases and J by 6 bases. CDR3 length equals 18 residues.

V and J are TRBV11-1 and TRBJ2-1; D is uncertain. Trimming pared 5 bases from V and 10 bases from J, leaving 15 bases between. CDR1 is SGHAT, CDR2 FQDESV, per germline (reference sequence). The CDR3 extends over 13 amino acids. CDR3 sequence reads: CASSGTPSGEQFF. The CDR3 DNA sequence: TGTGCCAGCAGCGGCACCCCCTCCGGGGAGCAGTTCTTC.

The genes are TRBV6-1 and TRBJ2-1; TRBD1 matches 7 bases. Trimming at V came to 5 bases and at J to 6 bases, leaving 7 bases not matched to a gene. This CDR3 contains 14 residues. The germline V gene has CDR1 MNHNS and CDR2 SASEGT. CDR3 in amino acids: CASSSGGFGNEQFF. CDR3 coding DNA: TGTGCCAGCAGTTCAGGGGGTTTCGGCAATGAGCAGTTCTTC.

V and J are TRBV18 and TRBJ2-5, with D tentatively TRBD1 (6 bases). The CDR3 length is 13 residues. Looked up from germline, CDR1 is KGHSH and CDR2 is LQKENI. V was pared by 2 bases and J by 5 bases, with 9 bases between. The CDR3 loop reads CASSPGQRETQYF. In DNA, the CDR3 is TGTGCCAGCTCACCAGGACAGCGCGAGACCCAGTACTTC.

The CDR3, as DNA: TGTGCCAGCAGTGTAGGGGGAGATACGCAGTATTTT. This translates into CASSVGGDTQYF. The chain recombines TRBV25-1 with TRBJ2-3; D might be TRBD1 (6 bases). The V gene lost 4 bases and the J gene lost 5 bases, with 7 bases spanning the gap. The CDR3 has 12 amino acids. CDR1 and CDR2 (germline): MGHDK, SYGVNS.

V gene TRBV27 combines with J gene TRBJ2-1; D perhaps matches TRBD1 (6 bases). CDR1 and CDR2 (germline): MNHEY, SMNVEV (reference sequence). The CDR3 length is 13 residues. The V and J ends lost 6 bases and 2 bases respectively, with 8 bases between them. DNA of the CDR3: TGTGCCAGCAGACAGGGTCCCTACAATGAGCAGTTCTTC. It translates to CASRQGPYNEQFF.

The chain couples TRBV11-2 to TRBJ2-6, with D possibly TRBD2 on 7 matching bases. Trimming took 5 bases from V and 2 from J, leaving 10 bases between them. Germline V gives CDR1 SGHAT, CDR2 FQNNGV. The CDR3 consists of 15 residues. CDR3 nucleotide sequence: TGTGCCAGCAGCCGCGGGGGCACTGGGGCCAACGTCCTGACTTTC. This codes for CASSRGGTGANVLTF.